This T cell receptor (beta chain) was sequenced in a study of blood T cells in healthy people across ages. Study-wide context: Per every two T cells, about one barcoded beta molecule was captured by template switching.

Study-wide findings and caveats: TCR beta diversity, measured per million T cells, fell in a roughly linear way with age.

In regard to this clonotype: The antigen is undetermined.

PBMCs were isolated at a quantity of at least 6 million per sample. This CDR3 is built from 15 residues. Trimming removed 0 bases from V and 2 bases from J, with 14 bases in between. Germline loops: CDR1 SQVTM, CDR2 ANQGSEA. A second 7 to 11 cycle PCR used barcoded and J-beta primers. Per-sample output comprised a minimum of 2.5 million paired-end reads containing CDR3. One entry per CDR3 protein results from TCRdb running MiXCR on the 5' RACE reads. This sample yields around 1,600,000 distinct CDR3 sequences, of which around 40% are seen a single time; about 3.8% belongs to the top ten. This receptor was identified in a woman in her late teens or twenties in good health. The J gene is TRBJ2-7, the V gene TRBV29-1; D is possibly TRBD1 (5 bases). The specimen sequenced was blood. The CDR3 reads CSVEDPKGNPYEQYF. The CDR3 nucleotides read TGCAGCGTTGAAGACCCTAAGGGGAACCCCTACGAGCAGTACTTC.